The 23 T cell receptor beta chains below were found in one sample sequenced in a study of molecular identifiers for immune sequencing clone quantification. MiXCR was run by TCRdb on the PCR reads, yielding one entry per CDR3 protein. The sample has about 640,000 distinct CDR3 sequences, about 20% seen once. Sequencing input: naive CD8+ T cells from blood, with Jurkat cell RNA spiked in. Described subset: FACS-sorted CD8+CD4-CCR7+CD45RA+ naive T cells. The receptors derive from a human donor in good health. Some libraries in this study had Jurkat cell RNA spiked in.

This clonotype was counted ten times or more. The chain carries TRBV7-8 and TRBJ1-1; D gene uncertain. Germline loops: CDR1 SGHVS, CDR2 FQNEAQ. Trimming removed 1 base at V and 7 bases at J, with 4 bases between. The CDR3 is made up of 11 amino acids. Written as DNA, the CDR3 is TGTGCCAGCAGCTTAGGGATTGAAGCTTTCTTT. It specifies CASSLGIEAFF.

This clonotype was seen at least ten times. The V and J genes are TRBV15 and TRBJ2-7; D possibly corresponds to TRBD1 (6 bases). V was trimmed by 0 bases and J by 0 bases, leaving 12 bases between them. The CDR3 is made up of 16 amino acids. CDR1 and CDR2 (germline): LNHNV, YYDKDF (reference sequence). Here the CDR3 DNA reads TGTGCCACCAGCAGAGACCAGGACAGCTCCTCCTACGAGCAGTACTTC. It is translated as CATSRDQDSSSYEQYF.

About this clonotype itself: This may come from a read error, since a much larger clone is one base off. J is TRBJ2-2 and V is TRBV29-1; D is perhaps TRBD2 (5 bases). The CDR3 runs to 14 residues. Germline assignment: CDR1 SQVTM and CDR2 ANQGSEA. The CDR3 coding sequence is TGCAGCGTTGACAGGATTGACGACACCGGGGAGCTGCTTTTT. Translating it yields CSVDRIDDTGELLF.

This chain connects TRBV28 to TRBJ2-5; the D gene is possibly TRBD2 (6 bases). Germline-derived CDR1 and CDR2 are MDHEN and SYDVKM. The CDR3 is made up of 14 amino acids. The V and J ends lost 1 base and 4 bases respectively, with 10 bases between them. DNA for the CDR3: TGTGCCAGCAGTTTATCCTCTAGCGCAGAGACCCAGTACTTC. It yields the protein CASSLSSSAETQYF.

This clonotype occurred a few times. In nucleotides, the CDR3 is TGCGCCAGCAGCCAAGACCCCGGGCAGGATACGCAGTATTTT. Translated: CASSQDPGQDTQYF. The chain employs TRBV4-1 and TRBJ2-3, with D uncertain. V lost 0 bases to trimming and J lost 6 bases, with 10 bases between them. Germline V gene sequence: CDR1 MGHRA, CDR2 YSYEKL. This CDR3 region has 14 residues.

This clonotype was recorded many times. The chain carries TRBV20-1 and TRBJ2-7, with D hard to call. The ends were cut back, 6 bases at V and 2 bases at J, with 11 bases in the middle. This CDR3 region has 12 residues. Germline assignment: CDR1 DFQATT and CDR2 SNEGSKA (reference sequence). The CDR3 region has the DNA TGCAGTGCGAAGACTGCAACCTACGAGCAGTACTTC. Protein product: CSAKTATYEQYF.

This clonotype was recorded once. It may be a read error: a sequence one base away is much more abundant. The chain couples TRBV6-2 or TRBV6-3 to TRBJ2-5, with 9 bases aligning to TRBD2. Germline assignment: CDR1 MNHEY and CDR2 SVGEGT. Germline trimming cut 7 bases from V and 1 base from J; bases unmatched to any gene: 7. The CDR3 is made up of 15 amino acids. The CDR3 DNA reads TGTGCCAGCATCGCTGGCGGGGGGGTCCAAGAGACCCAGTACTTC. This sequence encodes CASIAGGGVQETQYF.

This clonotype has just one count. One base away lies a much larger clone, so this may be a sequencing read error. The chain has TRBV5-6 and TRBJ2-1, with D unclear. This CDR3 contains 16 residues. Germline V gives CDR1 SGHDT, CDR2 YYEEEE. CDR3: CASSLGPTSSYNERFF. The CDR3 DNA follows: TGTGCCAGCAGCTTGGGACCTACGAGCTCCTACAATGAGCGGTTCTTC.

Remarks on this clonotype: This may be a read error, as it is one base from a much larger clone. The CDR3 does not end in the conserved phenylalanine or tryptophan, so this is likely a read error. This chain joins TRBV4-1 and TRBJ2-7, with 7 bases identical to TRBD2. V lost 3 bases, J lost 6 bases, and 5 bases stayed unmatched. The CDR3 consists of 13 residues. The germline CDR1 and CDR2 sequences are MGHRA and YSYEKL. The CDR3 loop reads CASSHPGGSEQYS. The CDR3 region has the DNA TGCGCCAGCAGCCACCCGGGGGGTTCCGAGCAGTACTCC.

This clonotype was picked up a small number of times. The chain links TRBV13 to TRBJ2-7, with D unresolved. V shed 3 bases and J shed 2 bases, with 11 bases lying between them. Germline V gives CDR1 PRHDT, CDR2 FYEKMQ (reference sequence). The CDR3 contains 14 residues. Written as DNA, the CDR3 is TGTGCCAGCAGCTTTTCGAGTAGTCCCTACGAGCAGTACTTC. Translated, it gives CASSFSSSPYEQYF.

Comment on this clonotype: This likely comes from a read error, as the CDR3 has no conserved phenylalanine or tryptophan at its end. The chain carries TRBV12-3 or TRBV12-4 and TRBJ1-1; D gene unclear. The CDR3 has 16 residues. The germline V and J ends were trimmed by 3 bases and 1 base, with 15 bases remaining between them. CDR3 DNA: TGTGCCAGCAGTTTTGTCTTAGGGCAGCCGAACACTGAAGCTTTCTCT. Its translation is CASSFVLGQPNTEAFS.

This clonotype came up many times. The chain links TRBV28 to TRBJ2-7, with TRBD2 matching over 13 bases. The germline CDR1 and CDR2 sequences are MDHEN and SYDVKM. CDR3 length: 14 amino acids. J was trimmed by 3 bases and V by 6 bases; bases with no gene match: 2. The CDR3 loop reads CASSGTSGNYEQYF. The CDR3 bases are TGTGCCAGCAGCGGGACTAGCGGGAACTACGAGCAGTACTTC.

In the case of this clonotype: The germline gene is not matched at one end of the junction; a read error may be the cause. The chain uses TRBV11-2 and TRBJ2-3; a weak D match, TRBD2 (6 bases). Germline V gene data show CDR1 as SGHAT and CDR2 as FQNNGV. The CDR3 loop spans 16 amino acids. CDR3 nucleotide sequence: TGTGCCAGCAGCTTAGGTTTAGCGGTCTTCACAGGTACGCAGTATTTT. It translates to CASSLGLAVFTGTQYF. Supplemented by reference TRBV11-2 and TRBJ2-3, the full variable domain reads EAGVAQSPRYKIIEKRQSVAFWCNPISGHATLYWYQQILGQGPKLLIQFQNNGVVDDSQLPKDRFSAERLKGVDSTLKIQPAKLEDSAVYLCASSLGLAVFTGTQYFGPGTRLTVL.

With respect to this clonotype: An end of the junction does not agree with germline; a read error may underlie this. This chain joins TRBV20-1 and TRBJ2-1; a possible D gene is TRBD1 (6 bases). CDR3 length equals 14 residues. CDR1 and CDR2 from the germline V gene are DFQATT and SNEGSKA (reference sequence). In nucleotides, the CDR3 is TGCAGTGCTCTTGGGGGCGATTCCTACGATGAGCAGTTCTTC. Its protein product is CSALGGDSYDEQFF.

This clonotype came up many times. The chain uses TRBV28 and TRBJ2-7, with D uncertain. Germline CDR1 MDHEN, CDR2 SYDVKM. The CDR3 is 13 residues long. V gave up 3 bases and J gave up 4 bases, with 10 bases separating them. CDR3 DNA sequence: TGTGCCAGCAGTTTCCCCGAAGGGTACGAGCAGTACTTC. It translates to CASSFPEGYEQYF.

This rearrangement joins TRBV20-1 to TRBJ2-7, with D tentatively TRBD2 (6 bases). V was shortened by 5 bases and J by 1 base, with 15 bases between the two germline ends. CDR1 is DFQATT and CDR2 is SNEGSKA in the germline V gene (reference sequence). This CDR3 comprises 14 residues. The CDR3 region is CSARHGTRSYEQYF. CDR3 DNA sequence: TGCAGTGCTCGCCACGGGACTCGGTCCTACGAGCAGTACTTC.

Details on this clonotype: A much larger clone lies one base from this, so it may be a read error. V gene TRBV10-3 combines with J gene TRBJ1-1, with D maybe TRBD1 (5 bases). The CDR3 length is 15 residues. CDR1 ENHRY and CDR2 SYGVKD come from the germline V gene. CDR3 sequence (DNA): TGTGCCATCGGTGAGTCCGGGGGAAGAGCCACTGAAGCTTTCTTT. Encoded protein: CAIGESGGRATEAFF.

About this clonotype: Just one base apart from a much larger clone, this may be a read error. The chain employs TRBV19 and TRBJ1-5, with 9 bases that match TRBD1. V lost 6 bases to trimming and J lost 4 bases; unmatched junction nucleotides: 4. The CDR3 contains 14 residues. Germline loops: CDR1 LNHDA, CDR2 SQIVND (reference sequence). The CDR3 loop is CASRRQGENQPQHF. The CDR3 nucleotides are TGTGCCAGTAGACGACAGGGGGAGAATCAGCCCCAGCATTTT.

The rearrangement joins TRBV5-5 to TRBJ2-7; 7 positions match TRBD1. This CDR3 is 15 amino acids long. V shed 0 bases and J 2 bases; nucleotides not matched to a gene: 5. Looked up from germline, CDR1 is SGHKS and CDR2 is YYEKEE (reference sequence). CDR3 protein: CASSLGQGTAYEQYF. In nucleotides, the CDR3 is TGTGCCAGCAGCTTGGGACAGGGTACAGCCTACGAGCAGTACTTC. Full variable domain (outside the CDR3, taken from reference TRBV5-5 and TRBJ2-7): DAGVTQSPTHLIKTRGQQVTLRCSPISGHKSVSWYQQVLGQGPQFIFQYYEKEERGRGNFPDRFSARQFPNYSSELNVNALLLGDSALYLCASSLGQGTAYEQYFGPGTRLTVT.

This clonotype has just a few counts. The V call is TRBV27, the J call TRBJ1-1, with D maybe TRBD1 (6 bases). The CDR3 totals 13 residues. Deletions cut 6 bases from V and 6 bases from J, with 14 bases between. Germline-derived CDR1 and CDR2 are MNHEY and SMNVEV (reference sequence). The DNA for the CDR3 is TGTGCCAGCAGCACCGGACAGCAGGCTGAAGCTTTCTTT. This encodes CASSTGQQAEAFF.

As regards this clonotype: The junction and the germline gene differ at one end; a read error may be behind it. The chain combines TRBV7-9 with TRBJ2-3, with TRBD2 identical over 9 bases. In germline, CDR1 is SEHNR, CDR2 FQNEAQ (reference sequence). CDR3 size: 15 residues. The DNA for the CDR3 is TGTGCCATCAGCTCAGCGGGGGGCTACGCAGATACGCAGTATTTT. This gives the protein CAISSAGGYADTQYF.

There are many counts of this clonotype. The J gene is TRBJ2-6, the V gene TRBV7-8; D not certain. Germline CDR1 and CDR2: SGHVS and FQNEAQ. The CDR3 has 18 amino acids. Trimming took 2 bases from V and 0 from J, leaving 14 bases between them. The CDR3 loop reads CASSLFSDFPSGANVLTF. In DNA, the CDR3 is TGTGCCAGCAGCTTATTTTCGGATTTTCCCTCTGGGGCCAACGTCCTGACTTTC.

Regarding this clonotype: A junction boundary mismatches the germline segment, possibly from a read error. V and J are TRBV7-6 and TRBJ2-1, with TRBD1 matching 7 bases. Germline CDR1 SGHVS, CDR2 FNYEAQ. CDR3 length equals 15 residues. CDR3 nucleotide sequence: TGTGCCAGCAGCACCGGGACAGAGCCCTACAATGAGCGGTTCTTC. It translates to CASSTGTEPYNERFF.